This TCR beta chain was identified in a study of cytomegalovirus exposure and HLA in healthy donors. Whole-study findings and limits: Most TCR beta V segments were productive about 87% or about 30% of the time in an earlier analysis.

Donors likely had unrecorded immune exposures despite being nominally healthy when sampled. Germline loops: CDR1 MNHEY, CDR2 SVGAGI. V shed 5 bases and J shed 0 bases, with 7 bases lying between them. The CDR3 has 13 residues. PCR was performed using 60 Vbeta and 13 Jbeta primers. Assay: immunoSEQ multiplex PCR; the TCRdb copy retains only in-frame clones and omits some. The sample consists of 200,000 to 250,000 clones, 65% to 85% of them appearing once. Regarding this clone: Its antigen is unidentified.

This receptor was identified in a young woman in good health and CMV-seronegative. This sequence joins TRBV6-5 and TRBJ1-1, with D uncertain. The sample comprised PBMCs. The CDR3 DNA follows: TGTGCCAGCAGTAGCTTTATGAACACTGAAGCTTTCTTT. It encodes CASSSFMNTEAFF.